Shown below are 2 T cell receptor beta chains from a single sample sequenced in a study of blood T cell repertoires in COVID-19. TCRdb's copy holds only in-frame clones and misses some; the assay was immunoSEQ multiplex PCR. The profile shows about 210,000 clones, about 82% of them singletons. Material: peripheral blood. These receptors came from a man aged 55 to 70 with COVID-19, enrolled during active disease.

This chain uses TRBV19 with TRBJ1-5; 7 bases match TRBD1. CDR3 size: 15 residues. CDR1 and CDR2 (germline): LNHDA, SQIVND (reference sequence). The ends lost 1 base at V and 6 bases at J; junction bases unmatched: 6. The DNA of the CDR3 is TGTGCCAGTAGTATAGCGGGAGCAGGGGGTCAGCCCCAGCATTTT. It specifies CASSIAGAGGQPQHF.

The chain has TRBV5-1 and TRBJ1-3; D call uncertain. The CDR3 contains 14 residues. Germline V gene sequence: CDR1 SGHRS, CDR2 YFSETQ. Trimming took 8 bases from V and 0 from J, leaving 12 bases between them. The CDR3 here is CASSRSFSGNTIYF. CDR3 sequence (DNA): TGCGCCAGTTCGCGGAGTTTCTCTGGAAACACCATATATTTT.